Shown below are 20 T cell receptor beta chains from a single sample sequenced in a study of shared clonotypes between healthy human individuals. Clones were read by immunoSEQ multiplex PCR, and TCRdb kept only the in-frame ones, dropping some. The data hold 2,100,000 or so clones, with approximately 95% observed a single time. The sample taken for sequencing was naive CD4+ T cells sorted from blood. Described subset: CD45RA+ positively selected. Receptors were obtained from a man between 18 and 29 years old in good health.

This clone was seen a single time. The V gene is TRBV27, the J gene TRBJ1-2; TRBD1 is a possible D gene (5 bases). V gave up 7 bases and J gave up 2 bases, with 14 bases separating them. Germline V gene sequence: CDR1 MNHEY, CDR2 SMNVEV (reference sequence). The CDR3 has 14 amino acids. CDR3 sequence reads: CASTSQGANYGYTF. In nucleotides, the CDR3 is TGTGCCAGCACCTCTCAGGGAGCCAACTATGGCTACACCTTC.

This chain joins TRBV29-1 and TRBJ2-3; 9 bases are shared with TRBD2. Germline values: CDR1 SQVTM, CDR2 ANQGSEA. This CDR3 region has 14 residues. With 4 bases clipped from V and 4 bases from J, the junction kept 6 bases outside the gene matches. Here the CDR3 reads CSVARGGGADTQYF. In DNA form, the CDR3 reads TGCAGCGTTGCGCGGGGGGGAGGGGCAGATACGCAGTATTTT.

Details on this clone: At the DNA level, this CDR3 is encoded by other sequences in the same sample as well. The chain uses TRBV5-4 and TRBJ1-2, with TRBD1 matching 7 bases. Germline CDR1 and CDR2: SGHNT and YYREEE (reference sequence). This CDR3 region has 14 residues. V shed 2 bases and J 0 bases; nucleotides not matched to a gene: 1. CDR3 nucleotide sequence: TGTGCCAGCAGCTTAGGGACAGCTAACTATGGCTACACCTTC. Translation gives CASSLGTANYGYTF. The variable domain in full, with the rest retrieved from reference TRBV5-4 and TRBJ1-2, is ETGVTQSPTHLIKTRGQQVTLRCSSQSGHNTVSWYQQALGQGPQFIFQYYREEENGRGNFPPRFSGLQFPNYSSELNVNALELDDSALYLCASSLGTANYGYTFGSGTRLTVV.

The CDR3, as DNA: TGTGCCATCACGTCGGGACTAGCGGGGCGAGAGACCCAGTACTTC. This codes for CAITSGLAGRETQYF. The rearrangement links TRBV10-3 to TRBJ2-5; TRBD2 matches 13 bases. Per the germline V gene, CDR1 is ENHRY and CDR2 is SYGVKD. The CDR3 has 15 amino acids. V trimming: 7 bases; J trimming: 4 bases; junction bases outside the gene matches: 6.

The V call is TRBV7-9, the J call TRBJ2-3; D is perhaps TRBD2 (6 bases). This CDR3 is built from 17 residues. From germline, CDR1 is SEHNR and CDR2 FQNEAQ (reference sequence). Deletions cut 4 bases from V and 5 bases from J, with 22 bases between. CDR3 sequence reads: CASSYTARGTREDTQYF. For the CDR3, the DNA is TGTGCCAGCAGCTATACCGCCCGAGGCACGCGGGAAGATACGCAGTATTTT.

The chain employs TRBV18 and TRBJ1-4; the D gene is possibly TRBD1 (5 bases). Germline V gives CDR1 KGHSH, CDR2 LQKENI. The CDR3 runs 15 residues. V was shortened by 0 bases and J by 7 bases, with 12 bases between the two germline ends. In nucleotides, the CDR3 is TGTGCCAGCTCACCACCAGAGGGGAGGGGTGAAAAACTGTTTTTT. Residues: CASSPPEGRGEKLFF.

This rearrangement joins TRBV19 to TRBJ2-3; D is perhaps TRBD2 (5 bases). The CDR3 consists of 16 residues. Germline V gene data show CDR1 as LNHDA and CDR2 as SQIVND (reference sequence). Trimming stripped 6 bases from V and 1 base from J, with 17 bases between. The CDR3 spells CASSPIRAGGTDTQYF. CDR3 nucleotide sequence: TGTGCCAGTAGCCCAATAAGGGCGGGTGGCACAGATACGCAGTATTTT.

In its sample, this clone was seen once. The V call is TRBV29-1, the J call TRBJ2-7; 9 bases agree with TRBD1. The CDR3 spans 15 residues. Germline assignment: CDR1 SQVTM and CDR2 ANQGSEA. Trimming cost V 6 bases and J 0 bases; bases outside gene matches: 9. The chain's CDR3 is CSVVIGQGPSYEQYF. Written as DNA, the CDR3 is TGCAGCGTCGTCATCGGACAGGGGCCCTCCTACGAGCAGTACTTC.

The chain has TRBV2 and TRBJ1-2, with D unclear. V lost 7 bases, J lost 1 base, and 13 bases lay in between. The CDR3 totals 14 residues. The germline gives CDR1 SNHLY, CDR2 FYNNEI. CDR3 DNA sequence: TGTGCCAGCAACCCTATCCTTGTTAACTATGGCTACACCTTC. Translation gives CASNPILVNYGYTF. Full variable domain (outside the CDR3, taken from reference TRBV2 and TRBJ1-2): EPEVTQTPSHQVTQMGQEVILRCVPISNHLYFYWYRQILGQKVEFLVSFYNNEISEKSEIFDDQFSVERPDGSNFTLKIRSTKLEDSAMYFCASNPILVNYGYTFGSGTRLTVV.

Turning to this clone: This sample also contains other DNA sequences that code for the same CDR3. The rearrangement links TRBV28 to TRBJ2-7; D is possibly TRBD1 (6 bases). CDR1 and CDR2 from the germline V gene are MDHEN and SYDVKM. This CDR3 has 12 amino acids. The V gene lost 4 bases and the J gene lost 4 bases, with 8 bases spanning the gap. The DNA of the CDR3 is TGTGCCAGCAGTTCGGACAGTTACGAGCAGTACTTC. It specifies CASSSDSYEQYF.

The chain uses TRBV2 and TRBJ2-2; D is uncertain. Trimming pared 4 bases from V and 3 bases from J, leaving 9 bases between. The germline CDR1 and CDR2 sequences are SNHLY and FYNNEI. This CDR3 contains 14 residues. In nucleotides, the CDR3 is TGTGCCAGCAGTGTGGAGAGGTACACCGGGGAGCTGTTTTTT. It is translated as CASSVERYTGELFF.

J is TRBJ1-5 and V is TRBV7-8; 7 bases line up with TRBD1. The CDR3 extends over 16 amino acids. After removal of 2 bases from V and 4 bases from J, the junction contained 8 bases not matched to a gene. Germline-derived CDR1 and CDR2 are SGHVS and FQNEAQ. Written as DNA, the CDR3 is TGTGCCAGCAGCTTAAACTCCGGGACAGTAAATCAGCCCCAGCATTTT. It yields the protein CASSLNSGTVNQPQHF. The variable domain in full, completed from reference TRBV7-8 and TRBJ1-5, reads GAGVSQSPRYKVAKRGQDVALRCDPISGHVSLFWYQQALGQGPEFLTYFQNEAQLDKSGLPSDRFFAERPEGSVSTLKIQRTQQEDSAVYLCASSLNSGTVNQPQHFGDGTRLSIL.

This rearrangement joins TRBV6-1 to TRBJ1-6, with D perhaps matching TRBD1 (6 bases). Trimming left V 2 bases short and J 5 bases short, with 10 bases between. This CDR3 comprises 15 residues. Germline lookup yields CDR1 MNHNS and CDR2 SASEGT. The CDR3 DNA is TGTGCCAGCAGTGAAACCCAGGGGAATAATTCACCCCTCCACTTT. Its translation: CASSETQGNNSPLHF.

J is TRBJ2-5 and V is TRBV6-6; TRBD1 aligns across 7 bases. The germline V gene encodes CDR1 MNHNY and CDR2 SVGAGI (reference sequence). V lost 5 bases, J lost 6 bases, and 12 bases stayed unmatched. The CDR3 has 15 residues. The CDR3, as DNA: TGTGCCAGCAGTGATCGGACAGGACGGCGACAGACCCAGTACTTC. It specifies CASSDRTGRRQTQYF.

The V and J genes are TRBV2 and TRBJ1-2, with D possibly being TRBD1 (5 bases). The ends were cut back, 6 bases at V and 4 bases at J, with 15 bases in the middle. This CDR3 contains 14 residues. The V gene's germline CDR1 is SNHLY and CDR2 FYNNEI. The CDR3 region is CASRGEGFSYGYTF. In DNA, the CDR3 is TGTGCCAGCAGAGGAGAGGGGTTTAGCTATGGCTACACCTTC.

V is TRBV6-1 and J is TRBJ2-7, with D perhaps assigned TRBD1 or TRBD2 (6 bases each). The V end was cut by 8 bases, the J end by 2 bases, with 19 bases between. The length of the CDR3 is 15 residues. Germline assignment: CDR1 MNHNS and CDR2 SASEGT. The CDR3 loop reads CASALTGGGPYEQYF. Here the CDR3 DNA reads TGTGCCAGCGCCCTCACCGGAGGGGGTCCCTACGAGCAGTACTTC.

The chain carries TRBV30 and TRBJ2-3, with 7 bases fitting TRBD2. Germline V lookup: CDR1 GTSNPN, CDR2 SVGIG (reference sequence). The CDR3 has 12 residues. V dropped 5 bases and J dropped 6; count of bases not matched to a gene: 5. The CDR3 DNA sequence: TGTGCCTGGGCGGGAGTCCCGGATACGCAGTATTTT. Its protein product is CAWAGVPDTQYF.

This clone showed up just once. The chain carries TRBV9 and TRBJ2-1; TRBD2 matches 9 bases. After removal of 0 bases from V and 14 bases from J, the junction contained 9 bases not matched to a gene. Germline V lookup: CDR1 SGDLS, CDR2 YYNGEE. This CDR3 spans 14 amino acids. The CDR3 DNA follows: TGTGCCAGCAGCGTAGACCCAGCGGGGGGCCAGGAGTTCTTC. Protein sequence: CASSVDPAGGQEFF.

This chain links TRBV15 with TRBJ1-2; D is unresolved. Germline V gene lookup returns CDR1 LNHNV and CDR2 YYDKDF (reference sequence). There are 14 residues in the CDR3. The germline V and J ends were trimmed by 5 bases and 3 bases, with 13 bases remaining between them. CDR3 sequence (DNA): TGTGCCACCAGCTTCCTCCCCATCGACTATGGCTACACCTTC. It specifies CATSFLPIDYGYTF.

A note on this clone: The same CDR3 can be traced to other DNA sequences in this sample. The CDR3 here is CASSLGPLYEQYF. The CDR3 nucleotides are TGTGCCAGCAGCTTAGGCCCACTCTACGAGCAGTACTTC. The V gene is TRBV7-2, the J gene TRBJ2-7; D is unresolved. The germline V gene has CDR1 SGHTA and CDR2 FQGNSA. Trimming took off 1 base at V and 3 bases at J, with 7 bases between the two ends. CDR3 length: 13 residues.